Listed here is a single T cell receptor beta chain. The antigen remains undetermined. A junction end diverges from the germline sequence, so it may reflect a read error. The data are from a study of T cell repertoires in aging, cancer and after chemotherapy. In the study overall: Donor ages fell into six groups from 30 or younger up to 70 or older. Patients with glioblastoma brain tumors were sampled before and after temozolomide-based therapy. About 8.8 million TCR reads made up the full dataset.

General study findings and limits: Immunological memory after chemotherapy cannot be judged from the repertoire data.

Rearranged V-D-J TRB sequences were amplified with a mixed TRB-A/B primer pool. In TCRdb, the multiplex PCR reads were re-called with MiXCR into one record per CDR3 protein. Among more than 2,500 distinct CDR3 sequences listed, approximately 25% were seen once. Amplification of TCR beta used genomic DNA extracted from peripheral blood. The CDR3 is 16 amino acids. CDR1 is SGHDT and CDR2 is YYEEEE in the germline V gene. This receptor was identified in a human donor with a solid tumor. The gene calls are TRBV5-6 and TRBJ2-3, with 7 bases fitting TRBD2. The sample comprised blood. CDR3 sequence reads: CASSPGRLAATDTQYF. The DNA of the CDR3 is TGCGCCAGCAGCCCGGGCAGGCTAGCGGCCACAGATACGCAGTATTTT.